This passage covers 22 T cell receptor beta chains from one sample sequenced in a study of control samples from healthy donors and cancer patients. The table came from immunoSEQ multiplex PCR; TCRdb's copy has only in-frame clones and leaves some out. There are around 80,000 clones in the sample; around nine tenths occur only once, and 5% to 7% lies in the top ten. Sequencing was done on a sample of blood. Receptor source: a woman aged 45-65 years in good health.

The chain employs TRBV6-5 and TRBJ2-3; D might be TRBD2 (6 bases). The germline gives CDR1 MNHEY, CDR2 SVGAGI. The germline V and J ends were trimmed by 6 bases and 4 bases, with 17 bases remaining between them. The CDR3 runs 15 residues. CDR3: CASSDLAHQADTQYF. For the CDR3, the DNA is TGTGCCAGCAGCGACCTAGCGCACCAAGCAGATACGCAGTATTTT.

The chain joins TRBV10-3 to TRBJ2-3; D might be TRBD2 (6 bases). The V gene lost 3 bases and the J gene lost 6 bases, with 7 bases spanning the gap. The CDR3 contains 12 residues. The germline V gene has CDR1 ENHRY and CDR2 SYGVKD. The CDR3 reads CAISDRGDTQYF. The CDR3 nucleotides are TGTGCCATCAGTGATCGGGGGGATACGCAGTATTTT.

This clone appeared once. The gene calls are TRBV25-1 and TRBJ1-1; D call uncertain. Trimming took off 4 bases at V and 1 base at J, with 16 bases between the two ends. The CDR3 spans 16 residues. Germline assignment: CDR1 MGHDK and CDR2 SYGVNS. The DNA of the CDR3 is TGTGCCAGCAGTGTAGACTGGGAAAGAGGGAACACTGAAGCTTTCTTT. Its translation: CASSVDWERGNTEAFF.

The chain recombines TRBV5-6 with TRBJ1-2; a possible D gene is TRBD1 (5 bases). The CDR3 totals 14 residues. V lost 0 bases and J lost 4, with 10 bases in between. Germline lookup yields CDR1 SGHDT and CDR2 YYEEEE. The CDR3 DNA reads as TGTGCCAGCAGCTTGGTTCTTGGGACCTATGGCTACACCTTC. Translating it yields CASSLVLGTYGYTF.

The chain couples TRBV12-3 or TRBV12-4 to TRBJ1-6; D is unresolved. Deletions cut 2 bases from V and 5 bases from J, with 4 bases between. The CDR3 sequence is 13 residues long. The CDR3 DNA reads TGTGCCAGCAGTTTACAGGATAATTCACCCCTCCACTTT. Translated, it gives CASSLQDNSPLHF.

This chain joins TRBV27 and TRBJ1-2; 9 bases agree with TRBD1. The CDR3 is made up of 13 amino acids. Germline V gene sequence: CDR1 MNHEY, CDR2 SMNVEV (reference sequence). The V segment lost 6 bases and the J segment 4 bases; nucleotides outside the gene matches: 3. In nucleotides, the CDR3 is TGTGCCAGCAGGGCGACAGGGGGCTATGGCTACACCTTC. Its protein product is CASRATGGYGYTF.

The chain has TRBV19 and TRBJ2-1; possibly TRBD2 for D (5 bases). Germline V gene data show CDR1 as LNHDA and CDR2 as SQIVND (reference sequence). The CDR3 covers 13 residues. Trimming took off 8 bases at V and 9 bases at J, with 17 bases between the two ends. Here the CDR3 DNA reads TGTGCCAGTCAAGCGGACGGTTTCGGTGAGCAGTTCTTC. It yields the protein CASQADGFGEQFF.

V is TRBV11-3 and J is TRBJ1-4; the D is unclear. Germline-derived CDR1 and CDR2 are SGHNT and YENEEA. Trimming removed 4 bases at V and 7 bases at J, with 1 base between. The CDR3 loop spans 10 amino acids. CDR3 region: CASSCEKLFF. For the CDR3, the DNA is TGTGCCAGCAGCTGTGAAAAACTGTTTTTT.

The CDR3 is CASSQAWLDGSPLHF. The CDR3 coding sequence is TGTGCCAGCAGCCAAGCATGGCTAGATGGTTCACCCCTCCACTTT. The chain recombines TRBV3-1 (or the pseudogene TRBV3-2) with TRBJ1-6, with no clear D. V was shortened by 1 base and J by 9 bases, with 13 bases between the two germline ends. This CDR3 has 15 amino acids. The germline V gene has CDR1 LGHDT and CDR2 YNNKEL (reference sequence).

The V call is TRBV6-1, the J call TRBJ2-2, with D uncertain. The V and J ends lost 3 bases and 7 bases respectively, with 12 bases between them. Germline V CDR1 and CDR2: MNHNS, SASEGT. The CDR3 runs 14 residues. Written as DNA, the CDR3 is TGTGCCAGCAGTGAGGTCCTTAGACTCGGGGAGCTGTTTTTT. Protein: CASSEVLRLGELFF.

V is TRBV19 and J is TRBJ2-7; TRBD1 matches at 7 bases. The length of the CDR3 is 15 residues. V shed 5 bases and J 2 bases; nucleotides not matched to a gene: 9. Looked up from germline, CDR1 is LNHDA and CDR2 is SQIVND (reference sequence). The CDR3 sequence is CASSGPYQGAYEQYF. CDR3 DNA sequence: TGTGCCAGTAGTGGACCCTACCAGGGGGCCTACGAGCAGTACTTC.

As to this clone: The DNA is omitted, as the CDR3 cannot be located on it reliably, and the CDR3 follows TCRdb's listing. The chain carries TRBV12-3 or TRBV12-4 and TRBJ1-2. The CDR3 length is 11 residues, termini included. CDR3 sequence reads: CASILGDGYTF.

The rearrangement uses TRBV5-4 and TRBJ2-6, with 7 bases aligning to TRBD1. Germline V gene data show CDR1 as SGHNT and CDR2 as YYREEE (reference sequence). The CDR3 spans 16 residues. V trimming: 4 bases; J trimming: 4 bases; junction bases outside the gene matches: 8. The CDR3: CASSPTGNTGANVLTF. DNA of the CDR3: TGTGCCAGCAGCCCGACAGGGAACACCGGGGCCAACGTCCTGACTTTC. Together with reference TRBV5-4 and TRBJ2-6, the CDR3 gives the full variable domain: ETGVTQSPTHLIKTRGQQVTLRCSSQSGHNTVSWYQQALGQGPQFIFQYYREEENGRGNFPPRFSGLQFPNYSSELNVNALELDDSALYLCASSPTGNTGANVLTFGAGSRLTVL.

The rearrangement joins TRBV5-6 to TRBJ2-3; D perhaps matches TRBD2 (6 bases). Trimming removed 4 bases at V and 0 bases at J, with 12 bases between. Germline CDR1 is SGHDT and CDR2 is YYEEEE. The CDR3 runs 15 residues. The chain's CDR3 is CASSAPGLSTDTQYF. CDR3 coding DNA: TGTGCCAGCAGCGCACCGGGACTTAGCACAGATACGCAGTATTTT.

The chain employs TRBV5-5 and TRBJ2-7, with D possibly matching TRBD1 (7 bases). The CDR3 spans 14 residues. The V and J ends lost 3 bases and 1 base respectively, with 11 bases between them. Germline CDR1 and CDR2: SGHKS and YYEKEE (reference sequence). Written as DNA, the CDR3 is TGTGCCAGCAGCTACAGGGGAGGTTCCTACGAGCAGTACTTC. Amino acid sequence: CASSYRGGSYEQYF.

This clone was recorded only once. The chain couples TRBV14 to TRBJ2-7; D is undetermined. V gave up 3 bases and J gave up 3 bases, with 12 bases separating them. CDR3 length: 14 amino acids. The germline gives CDR1 SGHDN, CDR2 FVKESK. Here the CDR3 reads CASSHPSQSYEQYF. In DNA, the CDR3 is TGTGCCAGCAGCCACCCGTCACAGAGCTACGAGCAGTACTTC.

The V call is TRBV4-1, the J call TRBJ1-6; D not certain. The V gene's germline CDR1 is MGHRA and CDR2 YSYEKL. V dropped 1 base and J dropped 6 bases, with 13 bases sitting between them. The CDR3 has 16 residues. The CDR3 protein is CASSQVYGQSNSPLHF. In DNA form, the CDR3 reads TGCGCCAGCAGCCAAGTATATGGCCAGAGTAATTCACCCCTCCACTTT.

As DNA, the CDR3 is TGTGCCACCAGCGACAGGCGAAGCACAGATACGCAGTATTTT. Translation: CATSDRRSTDTQYF. V gene TRBV15 combines with J gene TRBJ2-3; possible D gene TRBD1, 6 bases. V was clipped by 5 bases and J by 0 bases, with 9 bases between them. Germline V lookup: CDR1 LNHNV, CDR2 YYDKDF (reference sequence). This CDR3 has 14 amino acids.

This clone has a handful of counts. The chain uses TRBV11-2 and TRBJ1-5, with D possibly matching TRBD1 (5 bases). Germline CDR1 is SGHAT and CDR2 is FQNNGV. The V end lost 6 bases, the J end lost 0 bases, and 12 bases lay between the germline ends. The CDR3 sequence is 15 residues long. In nucleotides, the CDR3 is TGTGCCAGCAGTCCGGGGACGTATAGCAATCAGCCCCAGCATTTT. It is translated as CASSPGTYSNQPQHF.

The CDR3 sequence: CASSPASYNEQFF. CDR3 nucleotide sequence: TGTGCCAGCTCCCCGGCGTCCTACAATGAGCAGTTCTTC. The rearrangement links TRBV12-3 or TRBV12-4 to TRBJ2-1; D call uncertain. This CDR3 is built from 13 residues. The ends were cut back, 8 bases at V and 1 base at J, with 9 bases in the middle.

The rearrangement joins TRBV7-2 to TRBJ2-4; D is possibly TRBD1 or TRBD2 (5 bases each). The CDR3 loop spans 13 amino acids. V was pared by 4 bases and J by 7 bases, with 11 bases between. Germline CDR1 and CDR2: SGHTA and FQGNSA. The DNA for the CDR3 is TGTGCCAGCAGCTGGGGACCTCCTAACATTCAGTACTTC. As protein: CASSWGPPNIQYF. Looking up the rest from reference TRBV7-2 and TRBJ2-4 gives the full variable domain: GAGVSQSPSNKVTEKGKDVELRCDPISGHTALYWYRQSLGQGLEFLIYFQGNSAPDKSGLPSDRFSAERTGGSVSTLTIQRTQQEDSAVYLCASSWGPPNIQYFGAGTRLSVL.

The J gene is TRBJ1-1, the V gene TRBV5-1, with D hard to call. Trimming took off 0 bases at V and 2 bases at J, with 5 bases between the two ends. Germline values: CDR1 SGHRS, CDR2 YFSETQ. This CDR3 comprises 13 residues. The CDR3 nucleotides are TGCGCCAGCAGCTTGGGACTAAACACTGAAGCTTTCTTT. It yields the protein CASSLGLNTEAFF.